This T cell receptor beta chain comes out of a study of cytomegalovirus exposure and HLA in healthy donors. Germline V gene lookup returns CDR1 SGHRS and CDR2 YFSETQ. The CDR3 is 14 residues long. The V and J ends lost 4 bases and 5 bases, in that order; junction bases with no gene match: 3. PCR involved 60 Vbeta and 13 Jbeta primers. Profiling relied on immunoSEQ multiplex PCR, and the TCRdb table lists in-frame clones only, not all of them. The sample records under 90,000 clones, roughly two thirds being singletons. The TCR originated in a man in his forties in good health and CMV-seropositive. The V and J genes are TRBV5-1 and TRBJ2-5; 12 nucleotides agree with TRBD2. What was sequenced was PBMCs. For the CDR3, the DNA is TGCGCCAGCAGCCCAGGACTAGCGGGGGAGACCCAGTACTTC. Encoded protein: CASSPGLAGETQYF.